Below, one T cell receptor (beta chain) is given with its context. Its target is not known. CDR1 is SGDLS, CDR2 YYNGEE, per germline. The CDR3 contains 14 residues. After removal of 2 bases from V and 1 base from J, the junction contained 1 base not matched to a gene. This entry belongs to a study of T cell responses to AZD1222 COVID-19 vaccine. Study observations and caveats: Spike-specific TCR breadth and depth rose after two AZD1222 doses.

Assay used: immunoSEQ multiplex PCR; TCRdb lists only in-frame clones, some missing. The data hold about 150,000 clones, with 91% observed a single time. The sample consisted of peripheral blood, taken 28 days after the second AZD1222 dose. The origin of this receptor is an adult who received the AZD1222 COVID-19 vaccine. V and J are TRBV9 and TRBJ1-1; 8 nucleotides align to TRBD1. The DNA for the CDR3 is TGTGCCAGCAGCGTGGGACAGGCGAACACTGAAGCTTTCTTT. This sequence encodes CASSVGQANTEAFF.